The clone carrying this T cell receptor beta chain was detected a few times. No antigen is known for it. Unique molecular identifiers were built into the TCRbeta library. Each CDR3 protein is one row after TCRdb ran MiXCR on the PCR reads. The data hold about a million distinct CDR3 sequences, with 25% to 30% observed a single time. This record belongs to a study of T-cell reconstitution after alpha-beta-depleted transplantation in children. Overall study findings and caveats: The authors attributed T-cell counts and diversity one year after transplant mostly to newly produced T cells. Expanded clones from the graft, numbering several hundred, reportedly supplied alpha-beta T cells about two months after transplant. Elevated TCRbeta diversity at day 60 was traced, in some patients, to surviving recipient T cells and thymic progenitors.

This receptor was identified in a boy in the first two years of life who had a stem cell transplant for SCID, so the T cells may come from the graft donor. The source was PBMCs, mostly from graft donor cells, collected 360 days after TCRalphabeta/CD19-depleted stem cell transplant.

The CDR3 is CASSSGGLAGPFQFF. CDR3 DNA sequence: TGCGCCAGCAGCTCTGGCGGGCTAGCGGGGCCCTTTCAGTTCTTC. The chain recombines TRBV5-1 with TRBJ2-1; 9 nucleotides match TRBD2. Germline trimming cut 3 bases from V and 13 bases from J; bases unmatched to any gene: 14. Germline CDR1 SGHRS, CDR2 YFSETQ. This CDR3 contains 15 residues.